These T cell receptor beta chains were read from a single sample in a study of blood T cell repertoires in COVID-19. Sequenced by immunoSEQ multiplex PCR; TCRdb stores in-frame clones only, minus some. The table lists about 120,000 clones, roughly 81% of them singletons, with over 9.5% in the top ten. Input material: peripheral blood. Source of these receptors: a human donor in a cohort sampled during active COVID-19. Each CDR3 is given with its conserved first and last residue. The D gene is left open where the match is weak. Clone size is given for some rows only: seen once, a few or many times, or a class if the clone is expanded.

V: TRBV11-2
size: NA
D: TRBD2
J: TRBJ2-7
length: 17
CDR3: CASSLEPPAGGLYEQYF
DNA: TGTGCCAGCAGCTTAGAGCCCCCAGCGGGAGGGCTATACGAGCAGTACTTC

V: TRBV6-1
size: few
D: NA
J: TRBJ1-6
length: 15
CDR3: CASSDGTQANSPLHF
DNA: TGTGCCAGCAGTGACGGGACACAGGCTAATTCACCCCTCCACTTT

V: TRBV7-9
size: NA
D: TRBD1
J: TRBJ1-5
length: 13
CDR3: CASSSGQGLPQHF
DNA: TGTGCCAGCAGCTCCGGACAGGGCTTGCCCCAGCATTTT

V: TRBV18
size: NA
D: TRBD1
J: TRBJ2-5
length: 14
CDR3: CASSPNQGVETQYF
DNA: TGTGCCAGCTCACCAAACCAGGGGGTAGAGACCCAGTACTTC

V: TRBV7-8
size: NA
D: NA
J: TRBJ1-6
length: 15
CDR3: CASSSDRGGNSPLHF
DNA: TGTGCCAGCAGCTCCGACAGAGGAGGGAACTCACCCCTCCACTTT

V: TRBV5-1
size: NA
D: NA
J: TRBJ1-5
length: 16
CDR3: CASSPGGGGSNQPQHF
DNA: TGCGCCAGCAGCCCGGGCGGGGGGGGAAGCAATCAGCCCCAGCATTTT

V: TRBV28
size: NA
D: NA
J: TRBJ2-5
length: 11
CDR3: CASSSFETQYF
DNA: TGTGCCAGCAGTTCCTTTGAGACCCAGTACTTC

V: TRBV27
size: few
D: NA
J: TRBJ2-3
length: 14
CDR3: CASKRKASTDTQYF
DNA: TGTGCCAGCAAGAGGAAAGCTAGCACAGATACGCAGTATTTT

V: TRBV28
size: NA
D: NA
J: TRBJ1-4
length: 13
CDR3: CAVVGQLNEKLFF
DNA: TGTGCCGTTGTAGGACAGCTAAATGAAAAACTGTTTTTT

V: TRBV11-2
size: NA
D: TRBD1
J: TRBJ1-2
length: 14
CDR3: CASSWTGKGRGYTF
DNA: TGTGCCAGCAGCTGGACAGGGAAAGGTCGTGGCTACACCTTC

V: TRBV9
size: NA
D: TRBD2
J: TRBJ2-3
length: 16
CDR3: CASSLISTGGLDTQYF
DNA: TGTGCCAGCAGCCTTATAAGCACGGGGGGGCTGGATACGCAGTATTTT

V: TRBV5-3
size: NA
D: NA
J: TRBJ1-1
length: 15
CDR3: CARSLGHRAHTEAFF
DNA: TGTGCCAGAAGCTTGGGTCACAGGGCGCACACTGAAGCTTTCTTT

V: TRBV6-2/TRBV6-3
size: NA
D: NA
J: TRBJ2-7
length: 13
CDR3: CASSYSSIYEQYF
DNA: TGTGCCAGCAGTTACTCATCTATCTACGAGCAGTACTTC

V: TRBV6-6
size: NA
D: TRBD1
J: TRBJ2-7
length: 14
CDR3: CASSGQGSNYEQYF
DNA: TGTGCCAGCAGTGGACAGGGTTCGAACTACGAGCAGTACTTC

V: TRBV11-3
size: NA
D: NA
J: TRBJ2-7
length: 12
CDR3: CASSLGRNEQYF
DNA: TGTGCCAGCAGCTTAGGCAGGAACGAGCAGTACTTC

V: TRBV9
size: NA
D: TRBD1
J: TRBJ2-1
length: 15
CDR3: CASSPEGTEYNEQFF
DNA: TGTGCCAGCAGCCCAGAGGGGACAGAATACAATGAGCAGTTCTTC

V: TRBV18
size: once
D: NA
J: TRBJ1-4
length: 13
CDR3: CASSPRKNEKLFF
DNA: TGTGCCAGCTCACCCAGGAAGAATGAAAAACTGTTTTTT

V: TRBV7-2
size: NA
D: NA
J: TRBJ1-2
length: 13
CDR3: CASSLSGDYGYTF
DNA: TGTGCCAGCAGCTTATCAGGGGACTATGGCTACACCTTC

V: TRBV5-8
size: NA
D: TRBD1
J: TRBJ2-7
length: 13
CDR3: CASSWDRAQEQYF
DNA: TGTGCCAGCAGCTGGGACAGGGCCCAGGAGCAGTACTTC

V: TRBV4-3
size: few
D: NA
J: TRBJ2-1
length: 17
CDR3: CASSQVLSGSSYNEQFF
DNA: TGCGCCAGCAGCCAAGTCCTTAGCGGCAGCTCCTACAATGAGCAGTTCTTC

V: TRBV30
size: NA
D: NA
J: TRBJ2-1
length: 12
CDR3: CAWSDRADEQFF
DNA: TGTGCCTGGAGTGACCGAGCGGATGAGCAGTTCTTC

V: TRBV30
size: NA
D: NA
J: TRBJ2-7
length: 12
CDR3: CAWASGTPGLYF
DNA: NA

V: TRBV25-1
size: NA
D: NA
J: TRBJ1-1
length: 12
CDR3: CASSEEDTEAFF
DNA: TGTGCCAGCAGTGAGGAGGACACTGAAGCTTTCTTT

V: TRBV24-1
size: NA
D: NA
J: TRBJ2-7
length: 13
CDR3: CATSDGSSYEQYF
DNA: TGTGCCACCAGTGATGGCAGTTCCTACGAGCAGTACTTC

V: TRBV10-3
size: NA
D: NA
J: TRBJ1-2
length: 13
CDR3: CAISVTLKYGYTF
DNA: TGTGCCATCAGTGTGACACTGAAGTATGGCTACACCTTC

V: TRBV27
size: NA
D: NA
J: TRBJ2-6
length: 13
CDR3: CASSPRGANVLTF
DNA: TGTGCCAGCAGTCCCCGGGGGGCCAACGTCCTGACTTTC

V: TRBV5-5
size: NA
D: NA
J: TRBJ2-3
length: 14
CDR3: CASSKDRSTDTQYF
DNA: TGTGCCAGCAGCAAGGACAGAAGCACAGATACGCAGTATTTT

V: TRBV15
size: NA
D: NA
J: TRBJ2-7
length: 15
CDR3: CATSRGTGNSYEQYF
DNA: TGTGCCACCAGCAGAGGTACAGGGAACTCCTACGAGCAGTACTTC

V: TRBV4-1
size: NA
D: NA
J: TRBJ1-2
length: 15
CDR3: CASSQDLAGKIGYTF
DNA: TGCGCCAGCAGCCAAGATTTAGCAGGGAAAATAGGCTACACCTTC

V: TRBV18
size: NA
D: NA
J: TRBJ1-4
length: 16
CDR3: CASSPRPAGVDEKLFF
DNA: TGTGCCAGCTCACCACGACCCGCCGGAGTCGATGAAAAACTGTTTTTT

V: TRBV5-1
size: few
D: TRBD1
J: TRBJ1-2
length: 14
CDR3: CASSLGQGAPGYTF
DNA: TGCGCCAGCAGCTTGGGCCAGGGGGCGCCTGGCTACACCTTC

V: TRBV12-3/TRBV12-4
size: NA
D: TRBD2
J: TRBJ2-3
length: 13
CDR3: CASSAGGSDTQYF
DNA: TGTGCCAGCAGTGCGGGAGGGTCAGATACGCAGTATTTT

V: TRBV7-2
size: NA
D: NA
J: TRBJ1-2
length: 16
CDR3: CASSLGPMTPSDGYTF
DNA: TGTGCCAGCAGCTTAGGCCCCATGACTCCTAGTGATGGCTACACCTTC

V: TRBV14
size: NA
D: NA
J: TRBJ2-3
length: 17
CDR3: CASSQDRDWSFTDTQYF
DNA: TGTGCCAGCAGCCAAGATAGGGACTGGTCCTTCACAGATACGCAGTATTTT

V: TRBV6-5
size: NA
D: NA
J: TRBJ1-2
length: 13
CDR3: CASSNIRGYGYTF
DNA: TGTGCCAGCAGTAACATTCGGGGGTATGGCTACACCTTC

V: TRBV28
size: NA
D: TRBD2
J: TRBJ2-7
length: 16
CDR3: CASSFGTSGISYEQYF
DNA: TGTGCCAGCAGTTTCGGGACTAGCGGGATCTCCTACGAGCAGTACTTC

V: TRBV6-5
size: NA
D: TRBD2
J: TRBJ2-4
length: 16
CDR3: CASSYGTSGAKNIQYF
DNA: TGTGCCAGCAGTTACGGGACTAGCGGAGCCAAAAACATTCAGTACTTC

V: TRBV28
size: NA
D: NA
J: TRBJ2-2
length: 13
CDR3: CASSGRTSGELFF
DNA: TGTGCCAGCAGTGGAAGGACATCCGGGGAGCTGTTTTTT

V: TRBV10-3
size: NA
D: NA
J: TRBJ1-5
length: 12
CDR3: CAIRSPGQPQHF
DNA: TGTGCCATCAGAAGCCCGGGTCAGCCCCAGCATTTT

V: TRBV5-6
size: NA
D: NA
J: TRBJ1-5
length: 15
CDR3: CASSFRSGWDQPQHF
DNA: TGTGCCAGCAGCTTCAGGAGCGGGTGGGATCAGCCCCAGCATTTT

V: TRBV2
size: few
D: NA
J: TRBJ2-2
length: 14
CDR3: CASSEVADTGELFF
DNA: TGTGCCAGCAGCGAGGTGGCTGACACCGGGGAGCTGTTTTTT